A selection of T cell receptor beta chains follows, all from one sample in a study of shared clonotypes between healthy human individuals. Generated by immunoSEQ multiplex PCR, the TCRdb table keeps only in-frame clones and is missing some. This table has 2.3 million or so clones, approximately 95% appearing once. Input material: naive CD4+ T cells from PBMCs. The receptors shown here come from a man younger than 35 in good health. Some clones in this sample may be carry-over from other donors' samples. Each CDR3 is given with its conserved first and last residue. D genes are given only for firm matches. The size entry is marked missing in some rows and otherwise reads once, few, many or a size class.

j_call,d_call,clone_size,v_call,cdr3_nt,cdr3_aa
TRBJ2-7,NA,NA,TRBV18,TGTGCCAGCTCACCCCGGACGGCCTACGAGCAGTACTTC,CASSPRTAYEQYF
TRBJ2-1,TRBD2,NA,TRBV6-1,TGTGCCAGCATCCGACTAGCGGGTTCCTACAATGAGCAGTTCTTC,CASIRLAGSYNEQFF
TRBJ2-5,NA,once,TRBV7-2,TGTGCCAGCAGCTTACTCAGAGGAGAGACCCAGTACTTC,CASSLLRGETQYF
TRBJ1-1,NA,NA,TRBV6-1,TGTGCCAGCAGTGAACAGGGGCCCGGTGAAGCTTTCTTT,CASSEQGPGEAFF
TRBJ2-5,NA,NA,TRBV19,TGTGCCAGTAGCAACAGGGCTTACCAAGAGACCCAGTACTTC,CASSNRAYQETQYF
TRBJ1-1,TRBD1,NA,TRBV15,TGTGCCACCAGCAGAGAAAGGGGGCTTGACACTGAAGCTTTCTTT,CATSRERGLDTEAFF
TRBJ2-1,TRBD1,NA,TRBV7-3,TGTGCCAGCAGCCAGACAGGGACAGGGTTCTACAATGAGCAGTTCTTC,CASSQTGTGFYNEQFF
TRBJ1-2,NA,NA,TRBV13,TGTGCCAGCAGCTTATTGGGAAGAGCTAACTATGGCTACACCTTC,CASSLLGRANYGYTF
TRBJ2-1,NA,NA,TRBV5-1,TGCGCCAGCTGGGATCTCTCCTACAATGAGCAGTTCTTC,CASWDLSYNEQFF
TRBJ2-2,NA,once,TRBV5-1,TGCGCCAGCAGCCTGTCTGGAGGCATGCCCCCCGGGGAGCTGTTTTTT,CASSLSGGMPPGELFF
TRBJ2-1,NA,NA,TRBV11-3,TGTGCCAGCAGCTTAGACGTCCGGGAAGGGGAGCAGTTCTTC,CASSLDVREGEQFF
TRBJ2-1,NA,once,TRBV5-1,TGCGCCAGCAGCTCCCCCCGGGGGGCGCAGTTCTTC,CASSSPRGAQFF
TRBJ2-7,TRBD1,NA,TRBV7-9,TGTGCCAGCAGCTTAGGACAGGGGATCTACGAGCAGTACTTC,CASSLGQGIYEQYF
TRBJ2-5,TRBD1,NA,TRBV6-5,TGTGCCAGCAGTGACAGGGGGCCGCGGGAGACCCAGTACTTC,CASSDRGPRETQYF
TRBJ2-2,NA,NA,TRBV29-1,TGCAGCGTTGCATTCGGCGTCGGGGAGCTGTTTTTT,CSVAFGVGELFF
TRBJ2-7,NA,NA,TRBV28,TGTGCCAGCAGCGAGGGAACCTACGAGCAGTACTTC,CASSEGTYEQYF
TRBJ2-4,TRBD2,NA,TRBV5-4,TGTGCCAGCAGCGCCGGGGGGCTAGCGGGGGACCTTCTAGCCAAAAACATTCAGTACTTC,CASSAGGLAGDLLAKNIQYF
TRBJ1-2,NA,NA,TRBV4-3,TGCGCCAGCAGCCTAGGCGGCGGGCGATATGGCTACACCTTC,CASSLGGGRYGYTF
TRBJ2-2,TRBD1,once,TRBV6-5,TGTGCCAGCAGGCAACTGACAGGGGCCCCTCTGTTTTTT,CASRQLTGAPLFF
TRBJ2-7,NA,NA,TRBV28,TGTGCCAGCAAATCTCCGGGGTCCTCAACTACCTACGAGCAGTACTTC,CASKSPGSSTTYEQYF
TRBJ2-1,TRBD2,once,TRBV14,TGTGCCAGCAGCCAAGAGACTAGCGGGAGGGCCCCCACCTACAATGAGCAGTTCTTC,CASSQETSGRAPTYNEQFF
TRBJ1-5,NA,NA,TRBV4-1,TGCGCCAGCAGCCAAGATATGGGGGGGCCCAGGGGACAGCCCCAGCATTTT,CASSQDMGGPRGQPQHF
TRBJ2-6,TRBD2,NA,TRBV2,TGTGCCAGCACGAGTAGCGGGAGGGCGAGCTCTGGGGCCAACGTCCTGACTTTC,CASTSSGRASSGANVLTF
TRBJ1-5,TRBD1,NA,TRBV7-6,TGTGCCAGCAGCTTAGCGGGGACAGGGTCTACCCAGCATTTT,CASSLAGTGSTQHF
TRBJ2-1,TRBD2,NA,TRBV7-2,TGTGCCAGCAGCTTAGGTTTGGGGGAGGGCCGGAATGAGCAGTTCTTC,CASSLGLGEGRNEQFF
TRBJ2-3,NA,NA,TRBV5-1,TGCGCCAGCAGCCTATTAGGGGGTTCAGATACGCAGTATTTT,CASSLLGGSDTQYF
TRBJ2-3,NA,NA,TRBV10-3,TGTGCCATCAGCCCCAGCACAGATACGCAGTATTTT,CAISPSTDTQYF
TRBJ2-3,TRBD2,once,TRBV6-6,TGTGCCAGCAGTTATAGGCGACGGGAGGGGGGAAATACGCAGTATTTT,CASSYRRREGGNTQYF
TRBJ2-7,NA,once,TRBV28,TGTGCCAGCAGTTCAGGAGGGGCTGGCGAGCAGTACTTC,CASSSGGAGEQYF
TRBJ1-5,TRBD1,once,TRBV7-2,TGTGCCAGCAGCTTAGGCAGGGGGCTGGCTCAGCCCCAGCATTTT,CASSLGRGLAQPQHF
TRBJ2-5,NA,NA,TRBV7-2,TGTGCCAGCAGTGTAGCGTTCCAAGAGACCCAGTACTTC,CASSVAFQETQYF
TRBJ2-2,NA,NA,TRBV28,TGTGCCAGCAGTTCCCCCCTCCGTGGGGGCACCGGGGAGCTGTTTTTT,CASSSPLRGGTGELFF
TRBJ1-1,NA,once,TRBV27,TGTGCCAGCAGCGTATTAGGGGGACGGGGCACTGAAGCTTTCTTT,CASSVLGGRGTEAFF
TRBJ2-7,TRBD1,once,TRBV6-1,TGTGCCAGCAGCAATTACCGGGACAGGGAGCAGTACTTC,CASSNYRDREQYF
TRBJ1-3,NA,NA,TRBV2,TGTGCCAGCAGTTCCCTAGTGGGGGGCTCTGGAAACACCATATATTTT,CASSSLVGGSGNTIYF
TRBJ1-3,NA,NA,TRBV5-6,TGTGCCAGCACCCTCGCGGGCTCTGGAAACACCATATATTTT,CASTLAGSGNTIYF
TRBJ2-1,NA,NA,TRBV19,TGTGCCAGTAGGCCTACAGAGAAACCCTACAATGAGCAGTTCTTC,CASRPTEKPYNEQFF
TRBJ2-7,TRBD1,NA,TRBV2,TGTGCCAGCAGGGCGACAGGGGGGATCTCCTACGAGCAGTACTTC,CASRATGGISYEQYF
TRBJ2-3,NA,NA,TRBV4-1,TGCGCCAGCAGCCAAGTTGCGAACACAGATACGCAGTATTTT,CASSQVANTDTQYF
TRBJ2-1,TRBD2,NA,TRBV18,TGTGCCAGCTCACCACAGGTAGCGGGCTCCTACAATGAGCAGTTCTTC,CASSPQVAGSYNEQFF
TRBJ1-5,NA,NA,TRBV27,TGTGCCAGCAGTTGCCCGACAGTCCCCAATCAGCCCCAGCATTTT,CASSCPTVPNQPQHF
TRBJ2-3,TRBD2,NA,TRBV5-4,TGTGCCAGCAGCCAAGGACTAGCGGGAGTGACAAATACGCAGTATTTT,CASSQGLAGVTNTQYF
TRBJ1-2,NA,NA,TRBV29-1,TGCAGCGTTGGGCCCCGACAGATCTATGGCTACACCTTC,CSVGPRQIYGYTF
TRBJ2-7,TRBD1,once,TRBV18,TGTGCCAGCTCACCCTTCCGGGACAGGGTGTCCTACGAGCAGTACTTC,CASSPFRDRVSYEQYF
TRBJ2-7,TRBD1,NA,TRBV7-3,TGTGCCAGCAGCTTGACAGGGGGGGACTACGAGCAGTACTTC,CASSLTGGDYEQYF